Presented here are 16 T cell receptor beta chains from one specimen sequenced in a study of cytomegalovirus exposure and HLA in healthy donors. Primers: 60 Vbeta forward and 13 Jbeta reverse. Some clones are missing from TCRdb's copy, which holds only in-frame ones; the method was immunoSEQ multiplex PCR. The data contain about 110,000 clones, about four fifths of them singletons. The sequencing sample was made of PBMCs. These TCRs come from a man younger than 40 in good health and CMV-seropositive.

The chain has TRBV29-1 and TRBJ1-3; no clear D. The V gene's germline CDR1 is SQVTM and CDR2 ANQGSEA. The CDR3 sequence is 13 residues long. The ends were cut back, 6 bases at V and 4 bases at J, with 13 bases in the middle. This chain's CDR3 is CSVTRGFGNTIYF. The CDR3 coding sequence is TGCAGCGTCACTCGGGGTTTCGGAAACACCATATATTTT.

The J gene is TRBJ1-4, the V gene TRBV6-1; 9 positions match TRBD1. The CDR3 loop spans 14 amino acids. Per the germline V gene, CDR1 is MNHNS and CDR2 is SASEGT. With V trimmed by 5 bases and J by 7 bases, 5 bases remained unmatched. CDR3 in amino acids: CASSKQGAGEKLFF. The CDR3 DNA reads as TGTGCCAGCAGTAAACAGGGGGCGGGTGAAAAACTGTTTTTT.

The V gene is TRBV7-9, the J gene TRBJ2-3; 8 bases line up with TRBD2. The trim removed 5 bases at V and 1 base at J, leaving 14 bases unmatched. Looked up from germline, CDR1 is SEHNR and CDR2 is FQNEAQ (reference sequence). CDR3 size: 18 residues. The CDR3 reads CASSPREGPPPGTDTQYF. The CDR3 DNA follows: TGTGCCAGCAGCCCTCGGGAGGGACCTCCTCCGGGCACAGATACGCAGTATTTT.

The chain joins TRBV6-1 to TRBJ1-5; the match to TRBD1 covers 8 bases. This CDR3 has 15 amino acids. Losses at the gene ends were 4 bases for V and 4 bases for J; bases not matched to a gene: 6. In germline, CDR1 is MNHNS, CDR2 SASEGT. CDR3 DNA sequence: TGTGCCAGCAGTGTACTGGACAGGGTGAATCAGCCCCAGCATTTT. Translating gives CASSVLDRVNQPQHF.

The V and J genes are TRBV7-9 and TRBJ1-5; D uncertain. CDR3 size: 14 residues. Germline CDR1 SEHNR, CDR2 FQNEAQ (reference sequence). V was trimmed by 9 bases and J by 5 bases, leaving 17 bases between them. This CDR3 is CASSFVSLHQPQHF. The DNA of the CDR3 is TGTGCCAGTAGTTTCGTTAGCCTACATCAGCCCCAGCATTTT.

This chain connects TRBV7-9 to TRBJ1-1; D might be TRBD1 (6 bases). CDR3 length equals 14 residues. Trimming stripped 1 base from V and 6 bases from J, with 12 bases between. Germline V gene sequence: CDR1 SEHNR, CDR2 FQNEAQ (reference sequence). DNA for the CDR3: TGTGCCAGCAGCTTAGTGGGCAGGGGAGCTGAAGCTTTCTTT. Protein sequence: CASSLVGRGAEAFF.

This clone was seen a single time. The V gene is TRBV7-6, the J gene TRBJ2-7; 7 bases fit TRBD1. CDR3 size: 12 residues. J lost 4 bases, V lost 8 bases, and 5 bases had no gene match. The germline V gene encodes CDR1 SGHVS and CDR2 FNYEAQ. In DNA form, the CDR3 reads TGTGCCAGCCAACGGGACAGTTACGAGCAGTACGTC. Residues: CASQRDSYEQYV.

This sequence joins TRBV2 and TRBJ2-1; D may be TRBD1 (6 bases). V was cut by 8 bases and J by 2 bases, with 13 bases left in between. CDR1 is SNHLY, CDR2 FYNNEI, per germline. This CDR3 is built from 14 residues. This chain's CDR3 is CASLLGAAYNEQFF. CDR3 nucleotides: TGTGCCAGCCTCTTGGGGGCTGCCTACAATGAGCAGTTCTTC.

The chain links TRBV7-6 to TRBJ2-5; 7 bases line up with TRBD2. Looked up from germline, CDR1 is SGHVS and CDR2 is FNYEAQ. The CDR3 is made up of 15 amino acids. With 8 bases clipped from V and 5 bases from J, the junction kept 14 bases outside the gene matches. CDR3 protein: CASEPWGGRRETQYF. The CDR3, as DNA: TGTGCCAGCGAACCGTGGGGAGGGCGGAGGGAGACCCAGTACTTC.

This chain joins TRBV5-6 and TRBJ2-3, with D perhaps matching TRBD1 (5 bases). Trimming cost V 7 bases and J 0 bases, with 15 bases left between them. The CDR3 covers 15 residues. CDR1 and CDR2 from the germline V gene are SGHDT and YYEEEE. The CDR3 loop is CASRIQGFSTDTQYF. The CDR3, as DNA: TGTGCCAGCCGGATTCAGGGTTTTAGCACAGATACGCAGTATTTT.

V is TRBV5-1 and J is TRBJ1-2; the match to TRBD1 covers 10 bases. The CDR3 runs 14 residues. The J segment lost 7 bases and the V segment lost 3 bases, leaving 6 bases of the junction unmatched. Germline CDR1 and CDR2: SGHRS and YFSETQ. The CDR3, as DNA: TGCGCCAGCAGCTCTACCGGGACAGGGGCTGGCTACACCTTC. Translation gives CASSSTGTGAGYTF. Complete variable domain (other parts from reference TRBV5-1 and TRBJ1-2): KAGVTQTPRYLIKTRGQQVTLSCSPISGHRSVSWYQQTPGQGLQFLFEYFSETQRNKGNFPGRFSGRQFSNSRSEMNVSTLELGDSALYLCASSSTGTGAGYTFGSGTRLTVV.

This clone occurred once. The rearrangement joins TRBV6-5 to TRBJ1-1; D perhaps matches TRBD1 (5 bases). The CDR3 extends over 13 amino acids. Trimming shortened V by 8 bases and J by 1 base, and 11 bases separated the two germline ends. Germline CDR1 is MNHEY and CDR2 is SVGAGI. The CDR3: CASGQGGNTEAFF. The DNA of the CDR3 is TGTGCCAGCGGTCAGGGAGGGAACACTGAAGCTTTCTTT.

V is TRBV28 and J is TRBJ1-1, with TRBD1 matching over 9 bases. Per germline, CDR1 MDHEN and CDR2 SYDVKM. The CDR3 has 15 amino acids. With 6 bases clipped from V and 1 base from J, the junction kept 6 bases outside the gene matches. The CDR3 coding sequence is TGTGCCAGCAGAGCTACAGGGGGCGGGAACACTGAAGCTTTCTTT. The encoded protein is CASRATGGGNTEAFF. Drawing the rest from reference TRBV28 and TRBJ1-1, the complete variable domain is DVKVTQSSRYLVKRTGEKVFLECVQDMDHENMFWYRQDPGLGLRLIYFSYDVKMKEKGDIPEGYSVSREKKERFSLILESASTNQTSMYLCASRATGGGNTEAFFGQGTRLTVV.

This clone was observed a handful of times. This chain links TRBV7-2 with TRBJ2-3; D perhaps matches TRBD1 (5 bases). Per germline, CDR1 SGHTA and CDR2 FQGNSA. V was cut by 5 bases and J by 2 bases, with 26 bases left in between. CDR3 size: 19 residues. This CDR3 reads CASSPPWGRQGMYTDTQYF. The CDR3 DNA reads TGTGCCAGCAGCCCCCCGTGGGGCAGACAAGGAATGTACACAGATACGCAGTATTTT.

The chain joins TRBV7-6 to TRBJ2-7; D gene unclear. From germline, CDR1 is SGHVS and CDR2 FNYEAQ. The CDR3 loop spans 14 amino acids. The V gene lost 1 base and the J gene lost 3 bases, with 10 bases spanning the gap. CDR3 in DNA: TGTGCCAGCAGCTTAGGGGTCCGGAGCTACGAGCAGTACTTC. Translated, it gives CASSLGVRSYEQYF.

The chain carries TRBV18 and TRBJ1-3; D possibly corresponds to TRBD1 (5 bases). The V end was cut by 5 bases, the J end by 8 bases, with 13 bases between. The germline gives CDR1 KGHSH, CDR2 LQKENI. This CDR3 is built from 13 residues. CDR3 sequence (DNA): TGTGCCAGCTCAATAGGAGGGGAAGACACCATATATTTT. This codes for CASSIGGEDTIYF. Full variable domain (outside the CDR3, taken from reference TRBV18 and TRBJ1-3): NAGVMQNPRHLVRRRGQEARLRCSPMKGHSHVYWYRQLPEEGLKFMVYLQKENIIDESGMPKERFSAEFPKEGPSILRIQQVVRGDSAAYFCASSIGGEDTIYFGEGSWLTVV.